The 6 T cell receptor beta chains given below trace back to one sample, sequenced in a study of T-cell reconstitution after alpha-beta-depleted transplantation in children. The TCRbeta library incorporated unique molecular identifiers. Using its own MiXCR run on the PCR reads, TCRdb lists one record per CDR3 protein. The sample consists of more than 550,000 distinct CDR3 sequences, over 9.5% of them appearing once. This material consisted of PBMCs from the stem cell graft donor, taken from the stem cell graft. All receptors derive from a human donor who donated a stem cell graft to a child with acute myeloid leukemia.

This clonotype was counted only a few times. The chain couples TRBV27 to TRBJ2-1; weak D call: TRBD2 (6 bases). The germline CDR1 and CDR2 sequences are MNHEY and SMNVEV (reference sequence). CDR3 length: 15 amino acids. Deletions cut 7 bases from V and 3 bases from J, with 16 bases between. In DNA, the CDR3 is TGTGCCAGCAATTCCCAAACGCGGGGCTACAATGAGCAGTTCTTC. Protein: CASNSQTRGYNEQFF.

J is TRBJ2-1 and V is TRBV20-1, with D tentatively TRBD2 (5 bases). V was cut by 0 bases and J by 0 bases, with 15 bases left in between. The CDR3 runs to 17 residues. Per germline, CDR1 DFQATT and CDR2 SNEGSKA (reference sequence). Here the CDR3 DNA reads TGCAGTGCTAGAGATCTCCTCGGTGAGGGCTCCTACAATGAGCAGTTCTTC. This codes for CSARDLLGEGSYNEQFF.

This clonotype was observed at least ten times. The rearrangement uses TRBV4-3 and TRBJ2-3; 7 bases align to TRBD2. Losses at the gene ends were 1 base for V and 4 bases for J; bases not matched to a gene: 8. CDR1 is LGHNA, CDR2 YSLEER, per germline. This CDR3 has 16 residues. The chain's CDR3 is CASSQGASGGADTQYF. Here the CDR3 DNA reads TGCGCCAGCAGCCAAGGGGCTAGCGGCGGGGCAGATACGCAGTATTTT.

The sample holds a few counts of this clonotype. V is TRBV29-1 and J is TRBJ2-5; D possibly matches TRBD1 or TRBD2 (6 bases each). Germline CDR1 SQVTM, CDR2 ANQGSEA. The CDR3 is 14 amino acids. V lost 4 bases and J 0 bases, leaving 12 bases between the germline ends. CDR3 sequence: CSVAGRDNQETQYF. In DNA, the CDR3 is TGCAGCGTTGCCGGGCGGGACAACCAAGAGACCCAGTACTTC.

The CDR3 is CASSFNRGTGELFF. Here the CDR3 DNA reads TGTGCCAGCAGCTTCAACAGGGGTACCGGGGAGCTGTTTTTT. The rearrangement joins TRBV7-2 to TRBJ2-2; 7 bases agree with TRBD1. With V trimmed by 3 bases and J by 5 bases, 3 bases remained unmatched. Germline V CDR1 and CDR2: SGHTA, FQGNSA. The CDR3 extends over 14 amino acids.

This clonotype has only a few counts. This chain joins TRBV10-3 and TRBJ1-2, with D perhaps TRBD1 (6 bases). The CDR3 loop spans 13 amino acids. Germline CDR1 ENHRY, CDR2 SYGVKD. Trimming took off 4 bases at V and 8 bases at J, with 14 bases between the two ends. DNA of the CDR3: TGTGCCATCAGTGGCAAGCCAGGGGAAGGCTACACCTTC. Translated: CAISGKPGEGYTF.